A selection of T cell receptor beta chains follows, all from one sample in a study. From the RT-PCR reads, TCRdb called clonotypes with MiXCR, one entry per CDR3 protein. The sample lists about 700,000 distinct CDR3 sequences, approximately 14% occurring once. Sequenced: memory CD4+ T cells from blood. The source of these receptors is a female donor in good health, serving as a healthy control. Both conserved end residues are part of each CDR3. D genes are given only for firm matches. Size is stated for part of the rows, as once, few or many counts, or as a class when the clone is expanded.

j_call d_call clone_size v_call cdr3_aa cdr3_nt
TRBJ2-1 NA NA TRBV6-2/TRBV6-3 CASSLPRNERFF TGTGCCAGCAGCCTCCCCCGCAATGAGCGGTTCTTC
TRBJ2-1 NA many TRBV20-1 CSARKAPEQFF TGCAGTGCTAGAAAGGCACCTGAGCAGTTCTTC
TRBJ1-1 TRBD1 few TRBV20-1 CSVPAGTVNTEAFF TGCAGTGTTCCCGCCGGGACAGTGAACACTGAAGCTTTCTTT
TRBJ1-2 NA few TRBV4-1 CASSLPGAALGYTF TGCGCCAGCAGCCTTCCGGGGGCAGCCTTGGGCTACACCTTC
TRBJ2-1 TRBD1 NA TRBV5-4 CASSATGVAYNEQFF TGTGCCAGCAGCGCGACAGGGGTTGCCTACAATGAGCAGTTCTTC
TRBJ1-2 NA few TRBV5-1 CASSFFSSAGDGYTF TGCGCCAGCAGCTTTTTCTCGTCGGCAGGGGATGGCTACACCTTC
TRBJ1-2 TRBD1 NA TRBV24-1 CATSATGFDGYTF TGTGCCACCAGCGCGACAGGGTTCGATGGCTACACCTTC
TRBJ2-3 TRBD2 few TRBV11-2 CASSPNSGRTGDTQYF TGTGCCAGCAGCCCGAATAGCGGGAGGACGGGGGATACGCAGTATTTT
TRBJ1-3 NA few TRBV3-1 CASSHGGLGGNTIYF TGTGCCAGCAGCCATGGGGGCCTGGGGGGAAACACCATATATTTT
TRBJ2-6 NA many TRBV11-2 CASSLGTGANVLTF TGTGCCAGCAGCTTAGGGACTGGGGCCAACGTCCTGACTTTC
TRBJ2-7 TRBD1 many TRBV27 CASSFSGGPYEQYF TGTGCCAGCAGTTTTTCAGGGGGCCCCTACGAGCAGTACTTC
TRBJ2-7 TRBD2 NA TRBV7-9 CASISRTSGSYEQYF TGTGCCAGCATCTCGAGGACTAGCGGATCCTACGAGCAGTACTTC
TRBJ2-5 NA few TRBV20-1 CSAREPGAGETQYF TGCAGTGCTAGAGAACCGGGGGCGGGAGAGACCCAGTACTTC
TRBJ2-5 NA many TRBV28 CASTHRSNQETQYF TGTGCCAGCACCCACAGGAGCAATCAAGAGACCCAGTACTTC
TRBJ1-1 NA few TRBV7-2 CASSLAGSVTEAFF TGTGCCAGCAGCTTAGCAGGGTCTGTAACTGAAGCTTTCTTT
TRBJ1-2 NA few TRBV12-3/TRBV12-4 CASSLREGYTF TGTGCCAGCAGTTTGAGAGAAGGCTACACCTTC
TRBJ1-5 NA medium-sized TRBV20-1 CSARSVGTQGQIQPQHF TGCAGTGCTAGATCTGTAGGGACTCAGGGGCAGATCCAGCCCCAGCATTTT
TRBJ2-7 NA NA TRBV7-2 CASSFWGPTRYEQYF TGTGCCAGCAGCTTCTGGGGCCCTACTCGCTACGAGCAGTACTTC
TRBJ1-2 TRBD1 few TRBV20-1 CSAEPTGAGYTF TGCAGTGCTGAGCCGACAGGGGCCGGCTACACCTTC
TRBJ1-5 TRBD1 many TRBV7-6 CASSLDRAGNQPQHF TGTGCCAGCAGCTTGGACAGGGCGGGCAATCAGCCCCAGCATTTT
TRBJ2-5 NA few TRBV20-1 CSARDEGFIETQYF TGCAGTGCTAGAGATGAGGGATTCATTGAGACCCAGTACTTC
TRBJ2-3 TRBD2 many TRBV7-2 CASSARLAGGDTDTQYF TGTGCCAGCAGCGCGAGATTAGCGGGAGGCGACACAGATACGCAGTATTTT
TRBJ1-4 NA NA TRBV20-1 CSAESLRDFVANEKLFF TGCAGTGCTGAATCACTGAGGGATTTCGTGGCTAATGAAAAACTGTTTTTT
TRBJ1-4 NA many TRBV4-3 CASSQGNRGLNEKLFF TGCGCCAGCAGCCAAGGAAATCGGGGGCTTAATGAAAAACTGTTTTTT
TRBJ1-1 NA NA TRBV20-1 CSARGPGSNTEAFF TGCAGTGCTAGAGGGCCAGGGTCGAACACTGAAGCTTTCTTT
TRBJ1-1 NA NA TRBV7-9 CASSLPSPITEAFF TGTGCCAGCAGCTTACCCAGCCCTATTACTGAAGCTTTCTTT
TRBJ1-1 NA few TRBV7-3 CASSPRGGQNTEAFF TGTGCCAGCAGCCCTCGGGGGGGTCAGAACACTGAAGCTTTCTTT
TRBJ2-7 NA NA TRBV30 CAWSVVQGQLGEQYF TGTGCCTGGAGTGTAGTTCAGGGCCAACTAGGGGAGCAGTACTTC
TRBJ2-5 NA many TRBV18 CASSPPGERETQYF TGTGCCAGCTCACCACCGGGGGAGAGAGAGACCCAGTACTTC
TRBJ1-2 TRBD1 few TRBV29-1 CSVVRDRGLGYTF TGCAGCGTTGTACGGGACAGGGGGCTCGGCTACACCTTC
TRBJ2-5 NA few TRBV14 CASSLRRGVETQYF TGTGCCAGCAGCCTGCGGAGAGGGGTGGAGACCCAGTACTTC
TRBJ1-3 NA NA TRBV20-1 CSASLFAGNTIYF TGCAGTGCTAGTCTGTTCGCTGGAAACACCATATATTTT
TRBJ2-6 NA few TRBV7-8 CASSFLWTAGANVLTF TGTGCCAGCAGCTTTTTGTGGACCGCCGGGGCCAACGTCCTGACTTTC
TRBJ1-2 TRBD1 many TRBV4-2 CASSQDRTGGYYGYTF TGTGCCAGCAGCCAAGATCGGACAGGGGGCTACTATGGCTACACCTTC
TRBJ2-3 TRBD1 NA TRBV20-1 CSAMTGKIGDTQYF TGCAGTGCTATGACAGGGAAGATAGGAGATACGCAGTATTTT
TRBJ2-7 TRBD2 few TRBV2 CASKRESREQYF TGTGCCAGCAAGCGGGAGAGCCGGGAGCAGTACTTC
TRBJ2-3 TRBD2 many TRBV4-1 CASSQQASGIPEDTQYF TGCGCCAGCAGCCAACAGGCTAGCGGGATCCCTGAGGATACGCAGTATTTT
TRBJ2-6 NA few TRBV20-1 CSAQTGSGANVLTF TGCAGTGCACAAACAGGGTCTGGGGCCAACGTCCTGACTTTC
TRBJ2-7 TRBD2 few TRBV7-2 CASGLAGGSPYEQYF TGTGCCAGCGGGCTAGCGGGAGGGTCACCGTACGAGCAGTACTTC
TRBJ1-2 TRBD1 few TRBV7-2 CASSPGQGALGYTF TGTGCCAGCAGCCCGGGACAGGGGGCGTTAGGCTACACCTTC
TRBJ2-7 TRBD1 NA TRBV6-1 CASSPKGTGMGFYEQYF TGTGCCAGCAGCCCAAAGGGGACAGGGATGGGTTTCTACGAGCAGTACTTC
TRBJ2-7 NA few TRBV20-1 CSASSDLGEQYF TGCAGTGCTAGCTCTGATCTAGGAGAGCAGTACTTC
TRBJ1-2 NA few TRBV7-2 CASSLVVERGSYGYTF TGTGCCAGCAGCTTGGTAGTTGAGAGAGGGTCCTATGGCTACACCTTC
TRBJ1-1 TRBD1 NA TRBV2 CASYRGLGGAEAFF TGTGCCAGCTACAGGGGGCTCGGAGGGGCTGAAGCTTTCTTT
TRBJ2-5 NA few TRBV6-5 CASSYGGNQETQYF TGTGCCAGCAGTTACGGCGGCAACCAAGAGACCCAGTACTTC
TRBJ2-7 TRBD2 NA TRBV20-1 CSVSTGGSYEQYF TGCAGTGTCTCGACTGGCGGGAGCTACGAGCAGTACTTC
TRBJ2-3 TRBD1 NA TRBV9 CASSGTGFITDTQYF TGTGCCAGCAGCGGGACAGGGTTCATCACAGATACGCAGTATTTT
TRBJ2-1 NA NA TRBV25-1 CASRWEQDNEQFF TGTGCCAGCAGATGGGAACAGGACAATGAGCAGTTCTTC
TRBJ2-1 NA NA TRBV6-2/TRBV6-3 CASSTRPGNQINEQFF TGTGCCAGCAGTACCAGACCCGGAAATCAGATCAATGAGCAGTTCTTC
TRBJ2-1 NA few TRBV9 CASSVGADNNEQFF TGTGCCAGCAGCGTAGGTGCAGACAATAATGAGCAGTTCTTC
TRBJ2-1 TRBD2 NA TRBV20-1 CSAQISGDLNNEQFF TGCAGTGCTCAGATTAGCGGGGATTTAAACAATGAGCAGTTCTTC
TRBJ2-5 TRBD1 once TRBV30 CAWGNRGETQYF TGTGCCTGGGGTAACAGGGGGGAGACCCAGTACTTC
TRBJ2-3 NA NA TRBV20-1 CSAAIGGSTDTQYF TGCAGTGCCGCCATTGGGGGGAGCACAGATACGCAGTATTTT
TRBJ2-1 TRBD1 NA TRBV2 CASRAEGAHEQFF TGTGCCAGCAGGGCCGAGGGGGCGCATGAGCAGTTCTTC
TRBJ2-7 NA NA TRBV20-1 CSARVAGFDEQYF TGCAGTGCTAGAGTGGCTGGTTTCGACGAGCAGTACTTC
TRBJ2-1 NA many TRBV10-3 CAISDQQGVVNEQFF TGTGCCATCAGTGACCAACAGGGAGTGGTCAATGAGCAGTTCTTC
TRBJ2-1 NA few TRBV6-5 CASSYSGTATGDYNEQFF TGTGCCAGCAGTTACTCAGGAACCGCGACAGGTGACTACAATGAGCAGTTCTTC
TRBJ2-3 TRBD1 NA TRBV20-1 CSAIRQGLLDTQYF TGCAGTGCGATTAGACAGGGGTTATTGGATACGCAGTATTTT
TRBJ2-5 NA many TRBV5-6 CASSHWVQETQYF TGTGCCAGCAGCCATTGGGTTCAAGAGACCCAGTACTTC
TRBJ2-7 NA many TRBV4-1 CASSQTGIGEGAPYEQYF TGCGCCAGCAGCCAGACGGGGATTGGGGAGGGGGCCCCCTACGAGCAGTACTTC